This T cell receptor beta chain was observed in a study of multiple sclerosis patients with progressive multifocal leukoencephalopathy. Findings and limits, study-wide: It is unclear whether the findings reflect JC virus infection or general immunocompromise.

Comment on this clone: Antigen specificity is unknown.

Time point described: before natalizumab initiation. All PML patients were female, and all patients had earlier interferon beta. T0 refers to blood drawn before natalizumab was first infused. Only in-frame clones appear in the TCRdb table, and some are missing; sequencing was by immunoSEQ multiplex PCR. The sample carries around 30,000 clones, roughly 90% recorded once. V dropped 10 bases and J dropped 6; count of bases not matched to a gene: 7. This CDR3 region has 13 residues. The V gene's germline CDR1 is MDHEN and CDR2 SYDVKM. The sample was PBMCs. The source of this sequence is a human donor with multiple sclerosis. The rearrangement links TRBV28 to TRBJ1-4; 8 bases line up with TRBD1. This chain's CDR3 is CATRAGGYEKLFF. The CDR3 DNA reads as TGTGCCACCCGGGCAGGGGGCTATGAAAAACTGTTTTTT.